This T cell receptor beta chain was profiled in a study of spatial heterogeneity in lung cancer. The study, taken as a whole, reports: At resection, ubiquitous expanded tumor TCRs appeared in blood more than at follow-up.

Turning to this clonotype: The antigen is unknown. At one boundary the junction diverges from the germline segment, which might be a read error.

Time point noted: sample taken at primary tumor resection. Sequencing was performed on whole RNA extracted from tumor and nontumor lung tissue, or from frozen PBMC, and the material was left unsorted. Germline CDR1 SQVTM, CDR2 ANQGSEA. The CDR3 contains 13 residues. TCR cDNA molecules each carried a unique molecular identifier. TCRdb re-derived calls from the 5' RACE reads in MiXCR, one entry per CDR3 protein. The sample holds 35,000 to 40,000 distinct CDR3 sequences, 7% to 7.5% seen once. The material was PBMCs, obtained at surgery. The chain couples TRBV29-1 to TRBJ1-4, with D uncertain. This receptor was obtained from a female donor with early-stage non-small cell lung cancer. The CDR3 sequence is CSVVAGSNEKLLF. In DNA, the CDR3 is TGCAGCGTTGTGGCGGGATCTAATGAAAAACTGCTTTTT.